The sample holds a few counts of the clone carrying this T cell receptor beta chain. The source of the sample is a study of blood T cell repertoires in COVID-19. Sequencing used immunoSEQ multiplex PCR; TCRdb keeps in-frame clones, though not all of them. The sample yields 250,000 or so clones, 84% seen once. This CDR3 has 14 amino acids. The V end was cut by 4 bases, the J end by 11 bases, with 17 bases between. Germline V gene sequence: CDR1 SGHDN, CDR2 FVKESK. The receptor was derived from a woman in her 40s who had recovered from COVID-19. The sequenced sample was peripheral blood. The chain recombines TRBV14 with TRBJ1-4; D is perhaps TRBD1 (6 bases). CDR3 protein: CASSPYIIGGKLFF. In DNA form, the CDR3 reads TGTGCCAGCAGCCCCTACATCATTGGGGGCAAACTGTTTTTT.